The 32 T cell receptor beta chains listed next were all sequenced from one sample in a study of yellow fever vaccine responses in identical twins. One entry per CDR3 protein, called by TCRdb with MiXCR from the RT-PCR reads. The sample has tens of thousands of distinct CDR3 sequences, around 74% seen once. The sample here was T cells from blood (PBMCs), unsorted or a sorted subset (not recorded which), taken before or after yellow fever vaccination (not recorded which). The receptors originated from a woman aged 18-29 years who received the yellow fever vaccine.

The V gene is TRBV4-1, the J gene TRBJ1-2, with unresolved D. V lost 0 bases and J lost 4, with 9 bases in between. The CDR3 spans 14 residues. CDR1 and CDR2 from the germline V gene are MGHRA and YSYEKL. The CDR3 region has the DNA TGCGCCAGCAGCCAAGACACGACCCCCTATGGCTACACCTTC. It is translated as CASSQDTTPYGYTF.

This clonotype was observed a few times. The chain recombines TRBV11-3 with TRBJ2-3; no clear D. V lost 5 bases, J lost 2 bases, and 8 bases lay in between. Germline V CDR1 and CDR2: SGHNT, YENEEA. The CDR3 runs 13 residues. In DNA form, the CDR3 reads TGTGCCAGCAGCAGGACGGCCACAGATACGCAGTATTTT. Amino acids: CASSRTATDTQYF.

The V call is TRBV5-1, the J call TRBJ1-3, with a weak D call TRBD1 (5 bases). Germline V gene sequence: CDR1 SGHRS, CDR2 YFSETQ. The CDR3 loop spans 17 amino acids. The ends were cut back, 3 bases at V and 0 bases at J, with 16 bases in the middle. DNA of the CDR3: TGCGCCAGCAGCTGGGCGTCGGACGGGACCTCTGGAAACACCATATATTTT. Its protein product is CASSWASDGTSGNTIYF.

The chain links TRBV20-1 to TRBJ2-5; D may be TRBD1 or TRBD2 (6 bases each). The ends were cut back, 6 bases at V and 2 bases at J, with 10 bases in the middle. Germline assignment: CDR1 DFQATT and CDR2 SNEGSKA (reference sequence). The CDR3 is made up of 12 amino acids. The CDR3 sequence: CSAQGGQETQYF. The CDR3 DNA reads as TGCAGTGCACAGGGAGGACAAGAGACCCAGTACTTC.

The chain joins TRBV13 to TRBJ2-7; D is unclear. Germline V gene sequence: CDR1 PRHDT, CDR2 FYEKMQ (reference sequence). The V and J ends lost 0 bases and 5 bases respectively, with 2 bases between them. The CDR3 sequence is 11 residues long. Here the CDR3 reads CASSLGNEQYF. The CDR3 region has the DNA TGTGCCAGCAGCTTAGGGAACGAGCAGTACTTC.

The chain combines TRBV11-1 with TRBJ1-6, with D hard to call. The CDR3 is made up of 18 amino acids. V was clipped by 5 bases and J by 0 bases, with 17 bases between them. CDR1 is SGHAT and CDR2 is FQDESV in the germline V gene (reference sequence). CDR3 region: CASSRAGGGSSYNSPLHF. The CDR3 coding sequence is TGTGCCAGCAGCCGCGCTGGTGGTGGGAGCTCCTATAATTCACCCCTCCACTTT.

V usage is TRBV2 and J usage is TRBJ1-2; 7 nucleotides line up with TRBD1. V shed 4 bases, J shed 2 bases, and the junction held 4 bases outside the gene matches. CDR1 and CDR2 (germline): SNHLY, FYNNEI. The CDR3 has 14 amino acids. This CDR3 reads CASSGQGVNYGYTF. DNA of the CDR3: TGTGCCAGCAGTGGTCAGGGGGTAAACTATGGCTACACCTTC.

The rearrangement joins TRBV18 to TRBJ2-7; D gene ambiguous. The CDR3 runs to 16 residues. Germline assignment: CDR1 KGHSH and CDR2 LQKENI. Trimming left V 1 base short and J 0 bases short, with 13 bases between. CDR3 loop: CASSPRKILSSYEQYF. The CDR3 DNA sequence: TGTGCCAGCTCACCACGGAAAATATTAAGCTCCTACGAGCAGTACTTC.

The chain is built from TRBV11-3 and TRBJ2-1; D gene ambiguous. The ends were cut back, 4 bases at V and 10 bases at J, with 14 bases in the middle. The CDR3 runs 13 residues. The germline CDR1 and CDR2 sequences are SGHNT and YENEEA. The CDR3 coding sequence is TGTGCCAGCAGCTCCGAAGGTTCATGGGAGCAGTTCTTC. This translates into CASSSEGSWEQFF.

The V gene is TRBV11-3, the J gene TRBJ2-7, with no clear D. V dropped 5 bases and J dropped 9 bases, with 8 bases sitting between them. Germline assignment: CDR1 SGHNT and CDR2 YENEEA. The CDR3 totals 10 residues. CDR3 loop: CASSGERQYF. CDR3 in DNA: TGTGCCAGCAGCGGAGAGAGGCAGTACTTC. Complete variable domain (other parts from reference TRBV11-3 and TRBJ2-7): EAGVVQSPRYKIIEKKQPVAFWCNPISGHNTLYWYLQNLGQGPELLIRYENEEAVDDSQLPKDRFSAERLKGVDSTLKIQPAELGDSAVYLCASSGERQYFGPGTRLTVT.

The gene calls are TRBV11-1 and TRBJ2-2; D perhaps matches TRBD2 (7 bases). Trimming removed 3 bases from V and 2 bases from J, with 19 bases in between. Per germline, CDR1 SGHAT and CDR2 FQDESV (reference sequence). The CDR3 runs 18 residues. The CDR3 protein is CASSFNGWGGQNTGELFF. The CDR3 DNA sequence: TGTGCCAGCAGCTTCAACGGTTGGGGGGGCCAAAACACCGGGGAGCTGTTTTTT.

V and J are TRBV13 and TRBJ2-3, with D unclear. This CDR3 has 12 residues. Germline assignment: CDR1 PRHDT and CDR2 FYEKMQ (reference sequence). Trimming shortened V by 4 bases and J by 4 bases, and 6 bases separated the two germline ends. CDR3 sequence reads: CASSSRADTQYF. DNA of the CDR3: TGTGCCAGCAGCTCCCGGGCAGATACGCAGTATTTT. The full variable domain, with the rest looked up from reference TRBV13 and TRBJ2-3, is AAGVIQSPRHLIKEKRETATLKCYPIPRHDTVYWYQQGPGQDPQFLISFYEKMQSDKGSIPDRFSAQQFSDYHSELNMSSLELGDSALYFCASSSRADTQYFGPGTRLTVL.

This clonotype occurred once. The rearrangement uses TRBV1 and TRBJ2-7. TRBV1 is marked as a pseudogene. The CDR3 loop spans 13 amino acids. CDR3 coding DNA: TGCACCAGCAGCAAGACCAACCGTTACGAGCAGTACGTC. Its protein is CTSSKTNRYEQYV.

This clonotype was seen only a few times. This chain connects TRBV18 to TRBJ1-1, with a weak D call TRBD1 (5 bases). In germline, CDR1 is KGHSH, CDR2 LQKENI. The V gene lost 5 bases and the J gene lost 1 base, with 8 bases spanning the gap. The CDR3 loop spans 13 amino acids. The CDR3, as DNA: TGTGCCAGCTCAAACGACAGGAACACTGAAGCTTTCTTT. It codes for CASSNDRNTEAFF.

This clonotype was counted only a few times. This chain connects TRBV13 to TRBJ2-1; D is uncertain. The CDR3 is made up of 13 amino acids. Germline V gene data show CDR1 as PRHDT and CDR2 as FYEKMQ (reference sequence). V dropped 5 bases and J dropped 5 bases, with 10 bases sitting between them. This CDR3 reads CASSLTQNNEQFF. The CDR3 bases are TGTGCCAGCAGCCTGACACAAAACAATGAGCAGTTCTTC.

The genes are TRBV5-1 and TRBJ2-7; 10 bases map to TRBD1. After removal of 3 bases from V and 2 bases from J, the junction contained 5 bases not matched to a gene. The germline V gene encodes CDR1 SGHRS and CDR2 YFSETQ. The CDR3 is made up of 15 amino acids. The CDR3 region has the DNA TGCGCCAGCAGCTCCGGGACAGGGGCCCCCTACGAGCAGTACGTC. This gives the protein CASSSGTGAPYEQYV.

The chain uses TRBV12-3 or TRBV12-4 and TRBJ2-7; D not resolved. This CDR3 comprises 13 residues. Trimming left V 5 bases short and J 0 bases short, with 8 bases between. The CDR3 here is CASSLTVSYEQYF. The DNA for the CDR3 is TGTGCCAGCAGTCTCACAGTCTCCTACGAGCAGTACTTC.

The chain joins TRBV12-3 or TRBV12-4 to TRBJ1-6; maybe TRBD1 (5 bases). With 3 bases removed from V and 6 bases from J, the gap between germline ends came to 15 bases. This CDR3 is built from 16 residues. The CDR3 is CASSFGTGTSNSPLHF. The CDR3 DNA is TGTGCCAGCAGTTTCGGCACCGGGACTTCTAATTCACCCCTCCACTTT.

The chain carries TRBV20-1 and TRBJ2-3, with D tentatively TRBD1 (6 bases). V lost 6 bases, J lost 0 bases, and 13 bases lay in between. This CDR3 has 14 amino acids. Germline V CDR1 and CDR2: DFQATT, SNEGSKA (reference sequence). The CDR3 is CSATQGLSTDTQYF. The CDR3 region has the DNA TGCAGTGCCACACAGGGTCTCAGCACAGATACGCAGTATTTT.

The V call is TRBV11-2, the J call TRBJ2-1, with D perhaps matching TRBD1 or TRBD2 (6 bases each). The V gene lost 7 bases and the J gene lost 3 bases, with 13 bases spanning the gap. This CDR3 spans 14 amino acids. Germline CDR1 reads SGHAT; CDR2 reads FQNNGV. CDR3: CASNAGQLYNEQFF. The CDR3 DNA reads as TGTGCCAGCAACGCGGGACAACTCTACAATGAGCAGTTCTTC.

This clonotype showed up just a few times. This chain links TRBV11-3 with TRBJ2-2; 9 nucleotides align to TRBD1. Germline V gene sequence: CDR1 SGHNT, CDR2 YENEEA. Trimming removed 6 bases from V and 5 bases from J; junction bases left unmatched: 10. The CDR3 sequence is 16 residues long. The CDR3 bases are TGTGCCAGCAGTGTCTCTCGGGACAGGGTGACCGGGGAGCTGTTTTTT. This sequence encodes CASSVSRDRVTGELFF.

V is TRBV2 and J is TRBJ1-2, with D uncertain. Germline V gene data show CDR1 as SNHLY and CDR2 as FYNNEI. This CDR3 comprises 12 residues. Trimming took off 1 base at V and 9 bases at J, with 9 bases between the two ends. In DNA, the CDR3 is TGTGCCAGCAGTGAAGGGCTGTTTAGCTACACCTTC. Protein sequence: CASSEGLFSYTF. The entire variable domain, with the rest obtained from reference TRBV2 and TRBJ1-2, is as follows: EPEVTQTPSHQVTQMGQEVILRCVPISNHLYFYWYRQILGQKVEFLVSFYNNEISEKSEIFDDQFSVERPDGSNFTLKIRSTKLEDSAMYFCASSEGLFSYTFGSGTRLTVV.

The CDR3 bases are TGTGCCAGCAGGCGCGCAGGGGGTGGGACCTATGGCTACACCTTC. It codes for CASRRAGGGTYGYTF. The chain employs TRBV28 and TRBJ1-2, with 7 bases that match TRBD1. The V gene end was trimmed by 6 bases and the J gene end by 4 bases; junction bases not matched to a gene: 11. Germline loops: CDR1 MDHEN, CDR2 SYDVKM. This CDR3 region has 15 residues.

The chain joins TRBV28 to TRBJ2-5, with 10 bases aligning to TRBD2. The V segment lost 3 bases and the J segment 2 bases; nucleotides outside the gene matches: 3. The CDR3 loop spans 15 amino acids. Germline-derived CDR1 and CDR2 are MDHEN and SYDVKM. The CDR3 loop is CASSLPSGGQETQYF. The CDR3 DNA is TGTGCCAGCAGTTTGCCTAGCGGGGGACAAGAGACCCAGTACTTC.

The DNA for the CDR3 is TGCGCCAGCAGCTCCCCGCAGGGAAGCACAGATACGCAGTATTTT. It yields the protein CASSSPQGSTDTQYF. The chain employs TRBV5-1 and TRBJ2-3, with a weak D call TRBD1 (5 bases). The CDR3 length is 15 residues. V was pared by 3 bases and J by 0 bases, with 11 bases between. Germline V gene data show CDR1 as SGHRS and CDR2 as YFSETQ.

This chain joins TRBV5-1 and TRBJ1-1, with a tentative D call TRBD1 (6 bases). V dropped 5 bases and J dropped 4 bases, with 12 bases sitting between them. Germline assignment: CDR1 SGHRS and CDR2 YFSETQ. This CDR3 spans 13 amino acids. The CDR3 protein is CASRGGEATEAFF. The CDR3 coding sequence is TGCGCCAGCAGAGGGGGAGAGGCCACTGAAGCTTTCTTT.

The chain employs TRBV7-6 and TRBJ2-7, with 7 bases that match TRBD1. J was trimmed by 4 bases and V by 1 base; bases with no gene match: 1. CDR1 and CDR2 from the germline V gene are SGHVS and FNYEAQ. This CDR3 contains 13 residues. CDR3 sequence (DNA): TGTGCCAGCAGCTTAGAACAGGGGTACGAGCAGTACTTC. It yields the protein CASSLEQGYEQYF. The whole variable domain, remainder taken from reference TRBV7-6 and TRBJ2-7, is GAGVSQSPRYKVTKRGQDVALRCDPISGHVSLYWYRQALGQGPEFLTYFNYEAQQDKSGLPNDRFSAERPEGSISTLTIQRTEQRDSAMYRCASSLEQGYEQYFGPGTRLTVT.

Regarding this clonotype: Germline and junction disagree at one end, which may indicate a read error. The V call is TRBV20-1, the J call TRBJ2-3; D not certain. Germline CDR1 is DFQATT and CDR2 is SNEGSKA (reference sequence). CDR3 length: 12 residues. CDR3 sequence: CTATSSTDTQYF. DNA of the CDR3: TGCACTGCTACCAGTTCCACAGATACGCAGTATTTT.

The chain recombines TRBV11-1 with TRBJ2-1; unclear D gene. The CDR3 contains 14 residues. The V gene lost 2 bases and the J gene lost 2 bases, with 7 bases spanning the gap. Germline V CDR1 and CDR2: SGHAT, FQDESV (reference sequence). CDR3 sequence reads: CASSLSGTYNEQFF. The CDR3 DNA is TGTGCCAGCAGCTTATCAGGTACCTACAATGAGCAGTTCTTC.

V gene TRBV5-5 combines with J gene TRBJ2-1; D uncertain. This CDR3 spans 15 amino acids. V gave up 5 bases and J gave up 6 bases, with 18 bases separating them. The germline gives CDR1 SGHKS, CDR2 YYEKEE (reference sequence). DNA of the CDR3: TGTGCCAGCAGGACGCGAACGGGTGAGGTCAATGAGCAGTTCTTC. Its protein is CASRTRTGEVNEQFF.

CDR3 sequence reads: CASSGGGTDTQYF. DNA of the CDR3: TGCGCCAGCAGCGGGGGAGGAACAGATACGCAGTATTTT. This sequence joins TRBV5-1 and TRBJ2-3; TRBD2 might be the D (6 bases). CDR1 SGHRS and CDR2 YFSETQ come from the germline V gene. V lost 4 bases and J 3 bases, leaving 9 bases between the germline ends. CDR3 length: 13 amino acids.

The chain links TRBV28 to TRBJ1-6; 9 nucleotides match TRBD1. The CDR3 sequence is 15 residues long. Germline CDR1 and CDR2: MDHEN and SYDVKM. J lost 10 bases, V lost 2 bases, and 6 bases had no gene match. CDR3 nucleotides: TGTGCCAGCAGTTTAGGGACAGGGATTTACTCACCCCTCCACTTT. This gives the protein CASSLGTGIYSPLHF.